This note documents a single T cell receptor (beta chain) sequence. Some clones are missing from TCRdb's copy, which holds only in-frame ones; the method was immunoSEQ multiplex PCR. The sample consists of under 40,000 clones, around 88% of them appearing once. This sample was included in a study of sequential checkpoint blockade in melanoma. Study information: After both sequences, patients received maintenance nivolumab.

Noted treatment: randomized to nivolumab then ipilimumab (arm A) or the reverse (arm B). PBMC sorting kept live CD3+CD8+ cells without CD19 or CD56. The material was CD8+ T cells sorted from blood (inferred from file names), obtained from a patient given nivolumab and ipilimumab in sequence. The TCR comes from a human donor with melanoma.

CDR3 amino acids: CASSLGGRDIFYGYTF. CDR3 DNA sequence: TGTGCCAGCAGCTTAGGGGGCAGGGACATCTTCTATGGCTACACCTTC. V and J are TRBV7-9 and TRBJ1-2; tentative D call: TRBD1 (6 bases). Trimming shortened V by 1 base and J by 4 bases, and 16 bases separated the two germline ends. The CDR3 spans 16 residues. CDR1 is SEHNR, CDR2 FQNEAQ, per germline (reference sequence).